Listed below are T cell receptor beta chains from one sample, sequenced in a study of T cells in Graves' hyperthyroidism and ophthalmopathy. TCRdb processed the multiplex PCR reads anew with MiXCR; each CDR3 protein has one entry. The sample holds 360,000 or so distinct CDR3 sequences, about a sixth seen once. The sample consisted of blood. These TCRs come from a woman in her thirties or forties with Graves' ophthalmopathy. The CDR3 runs from the conserved cysteine through the conserved F or W. D genes are given only for firm matches. Not all rows give a size; the values are once, few, many and, for expanded clones, a class.

v_gene: TRBV9
d_gene: -
abundance: many
j_gene: TRBJ1-1
CDR3nt: TGTGCCAGCAGCCCACACCACACTGAAGCTTTCTTT
CDR3aa: CASSPHHTEAFF

v_gene: TRBV19
d_gene: -
abundance: once
j_gene: TRBJ2-7
CDR3nt: TGTGCCAGTAGTATCTTCACTAACTCCTACGAGCAGTACTTC
CDR3aa: CASSIFTNSYEQYF

v_gene: TRBV6-5
d_gene: TRBD1
abundance: many
j_gene: TRBJ2-5
CDR3nt: TGTGCCAGCAGTTATGGGACAGGGGGCCGGGAGACCCAGTACTTC
CDR3aa: CASSYGTGGRETQYF

v_gene: TRBV6-1
d_gene: -
abundance: many
j_gene: TRBJ1-2
CDR3nt: TGTGCCAGCAGTGAGATCAACCGGGAACGTGGCTACACCTTC
CDR3aa: CASSEINRERGYTF

v_gene: TRBV5-1
d_gene: TRBD2
abundance: many
j_gene: TRBJ2-7
CDR3nt: TGCGCCAGCAGCTTGGGCTCTAGCGGCGCCCTGTACGAGCAGTACTTC
CDR3aa: CASSLGSSGALYEQYF

v_gene: TRBV6-5
d_gene: TRBD1
abundance: few
j_gene: TRBJ1-1
CDR3nt: TGTGCCAGCAGTTACTCGGGGCAGGGGGTCTGGAACACTGAAGCTTTCTTT
CDR3aa: CASSYSGQGVWNTEAFF

v_gene: TRBV28
d_gene: -
abundance: many
j_gene: TRBJ1-1
CDR3nt: TGTGCCAGCAGAAACCCGACAGAGAACACTGAAGCTTTCTTT
CDR3aa: CASRNPTENTEAFF

v_gene: TRBV30
d_gene: -
abundance: many
j_gene: TRBJ1-2
CDR3nt: TGTGCCTGGAGCCAGGGGAACTATGGCTACACCTTC
CDR3aa: CAWSQGNYGYTF

v_gene: TRBV12-3/TRBV12-4
d_gene: -
abundance: many
j_gene: TRBJ2-2
CDR3nt: TGTGCCAGCAGTTTTGGACTACACACCGGGGAGCTGTTTTTT
CDR3aa: CASSFGLHTGELFF

v_gene: TRBV11-1
d_gene: -
abundance: many
j_gene: TRBJ2-6
CDR3nt: TGTGCCAGCAGCCTCCGGGGGGCGGCTGGGGCCAACGTCCTGACTTTC
CDR3aa: CASSLRGAAGANVLTF

v_gene: TRBV20-1
d_gene: -
abundance: -
j_gene: TRBJ2-5
CDR3nt: TGCAGTGCTAGGGCCCCGTTGAGCGCGCGTTGGGCCCAGTACTTC
CDR3aa: CSARAPLSARWAQYF

v_gene: TRBV10-1
d_gene: -
abundance: once
j_gene: TRBJ2-7
CDR3nt: TGCGCCAGCAGTGAGCCGGGGGCCTACGAGCAGTACTTC
CDR3aa: CASSEPGAYEQYF

v_gene: TRBV6-5
d_gene: TRBD1
abundance: many
j_gene: TRBJ1-1
CDR3nt: TGTGCCAGCACCCTGACAGGGTTAAGTCATACTGAAGCTTTCTTT
CDR3aa: CASTLTGLSHTEAFF

v_gene: TRBV4-2
d_gene: TRBD2
abundance: many
j_gene: TRBJ2-2
CDR3nt: TGTGCCAGCAGCCTCGGGACTACGAACACCGGGGAGCTGTTTTTT
CDR3aa: CASSLGTTNTGELFF

v_gene: TRBV28
d_gene: -
abundance: many
j_gene: TRBJ1-5
CDR3nt: TGTGCCAGCAGGGGAGGTCTTGGGTCCCAGCATTTT
CDR3aa: CASRGGLGSQHF

v_gene: TRBV6-1
d_gene: TRBD2
abundance: -
j_gene: TRBJ2-5
CDR3nt: TGTGCCCTCGAGGGGAGGGTAGGCATCCAAGAGACCCAGTACTTC
CDR3aa: CALEGRVGIQETQYF

v_gene: TRBV28
d_gene: -
abundance: many
j_gene: TRBJ1-2
CDR3nt: TGTGCCACCACAAGATGGGGTGGGGGTAACTATGGCTACACCTTC
CDR3aa: CATTRWGGGNYGYTF

v_gene: TRBV12-3/TRBV12-4
d_gene: -
abundance: many
j_gene: TRBJ2-7
CDR3nt: TGTGCCAGCAGTTTCCTAGCGTCCCCCTACGAGCAGTACTTC
CDR3aa: CASSFLASPYEQYF

v_gene: TRBV28
d_gene: TRBD1
abundance: many
j_gene: TRBJ1-5
CDR3nt: TGTGCCAGCAGTTCCACACGCCTACCGGGACAGGGGACAATCAGGCGTCAGCCCCAGCATTTT
CDR3aa: CASSSTRLPGQGTIRRQPQHF

v_gene: TRBV6-2/TRBV6-3
d_gene: TRBD2
abundance: many
j_gene: TRBJ2-5
CDR3nt: TGTGCCAGCAGTTCTCCTAGCGGGACCTATCAAGAGACCCAGTACTTC
CDR3aa: CASSSPSGTYQETQYF

v_gene: TRBV9
d_gene: TRBD1
abundance: few
j_gene: TRBJ1-1
CDR3nt: TGTGCCAGCAGCACAAACAGGGGAGGTGACACTGAAGCTTTCTTT
CDR3aa: CASSTNRGGDTEAFF

v_gene: TRBV6-1
d_gene: -
abundance: many
j_gene: TRBJ2-7
CDR3nt: TGTGCCAGCACCGGCGGAGCCTACGAGCAGTACTTC
CDR3aa: CASTGGAYEQYF

v_gene: TRBV12-3/TRBV12-4
d_gene: -
abundance: many
j_gene: TRBJ1-5
CDR3nt: TGTGCCAGCGGGTTCGGGGGGAGCAATCAGCCCCAGCATTTT
CDR3aa: CASGFGGSNQPQHF

v_gene: TRBV12-3/TRBV12-4
d_gene: -
abundance: few
j_gene: TRBJ1-5
CDR3nt: TGTGCCAGCGCCCCAGCCGGGGTAGGCAATCAGCCCCAGCATTTT
CDR3aa: CASAPAGVGNQPQHF

v_gene: TRBV11-2
d_gene: -
abundance: few
j_gene: TRBJ2-7
CDR3nt: TGTGCCAGCAGCAACCCGGGAGCTGGGTACGAGCAGTACTTC
CDR3aa: CASSNPGAGYEQYF

v_gene: TRBV20-1
d_gene: -
abundance: many
j_gene: TRBJ1-1
CDR3nt: TGCAGTGCTAGAGAGTTGGGGTCCTCAGGAGCTTTCTTT
CDR3aa: CSARELGSSGAFF

v_gene: TRBV12-3/TRBV12-4
d_gene: -
abundance: many
j_gene: TRBJ1-2
CDR3nt: TGTGCCAGCAGTTTATTACAGGGCATCTATGGCTACACCTTC
CDR3aa: CASSLLQGIYGYTF

v_gene: TRBV6-1
d_gene: -
abundance: -
j_gene: TRBJ1-1
CDR3nt: TGTGCCAGCAGCTTCAGGGATCAGGGAGCTTTCTTT
CDR3aa: CASSFRDQGAFF

v_gene: TRBV19
d_gene: -
abundance: -
j_gene: TRBJ1-1
CDR3nt: TGTGCCAGTACCCCCGACCTGAACACTGAAGCTTTCTTT
CDR3aa: CASTPDLNTEAFF

v_gene: TRBV12-3/TRBV12-4
d_gene: TRBD1
abundance: many
j_gene: TRBJ2-2
CDR3nt: TGTGCCAGCGGGACAGGGGTCACCGGGGAGCTGTTTTTT
CDR3aa: CASGTGVTGELFF

v_gene: TRBV7-2
d_gene: -
abundance: -
j_gene: TRBJ1-6
CDR3nt: TGTGCCAGCAGCTTAGAAGGGAGATCTAATTCACCCCTCCACTTT
CDR3aa: CASSLEGRSNSPLHF

v_gene: TRBV20-1
d_gene: TRBD1
abundance: -
j_gene: TRBJ1-1
CDR3nt: TGCAGTGCTAGACCGGGACAGAAGGCTTTTTTGTCCTACCTTGACGCTTTCTTT
CDR3aa: CSARPGQKAFLSYLDAFF

v_gene: TRBV7-2
d_gene: TRBD1
abundance: once
j_gene: TRBJ2-5
CDR3nt: TGTGCCAGCAGCTTAGGGGACAGGGGGCGCGGTGAGACCCAGTACTTC
CDR3aa: CASSLGDRGRGETQYF

v_gene: TRBV4-1
d_gene: -
abundance: many
j_gene: TRBJ1-1
CDR3nt: TGCGCCAGCAGCCAAGAGGCGCGCAGGGAAGCTTTCTTT
CDR3aa: CASSQEARREAFF

v_gene: TRBV5-4
d_gene: -
abundance: many
j_gene: TRBJ1-2
CDR3nt: TGTGCCAGCAGCTTGGACAGGAGGATGGGTGGCTACACCTTC
CDR3aa: CASSLDRRMGGYTF

v_gene: TRBV2
d_gene: TRBD2
abundance: many
j_gene: TRBJ2-5
CDR3nt: TGTGCCAGCAGAGGACTAGCGGGGGCTTCGGAGACCCAGTACTTC
CDR3aa: CASRGLAGASETQYF

v_gene: TRBV28
d_gene: -
abundance: -
j_gene: TRBJ2-7
CDR3nt: TGTGCCAGCAGTTTAGCCCAGGGGATCCCCTACGAGCAGTACTTC
CDR3aa: CASSLAQGIPYEQYF

v_gene: TRBV12-3/TRBV12-4
d_gene: -
abundance: -
j_gene: TRBJ2-7
CDR3nt: TGTGCCAGCAGTTTCAGCTTGTCCTACGAGCAGTACTTC
CDR3aa: CASSFSLSYEQYF

v_gene: TRBV12-3/TRBV12-4
d_gene: -
abundance: many
j_gene: TRBJ1-5
CDR3nt: TGTGCCAGCAGGGGACCATATAGCAATCAGCCCCAGCATTTT
CDR3aa: CASRGPYSNQPQHF

v_gene: TRBV29-1
d_gene: TRBD2
abundance: many
j_gene: TRBJ2-6
CDR3nt: TGCAGCGCCGCGGGACTAGCGGGCTCTGGGGCCAACGTCCTGACTTTC
CDR3aa: CSAAGLAGSGANVLTF

v_gene: TRBV30
d_gene: TRBD1
abundance: many
j_gene: TRBJ1-5
CDR3nt: TGTGCCTGGAGTGTGGCAGGGGGCGTGCAGCCCCAGCATTTT
CDR3aa: CAWSVAGGVQPQHF

v_gene: TRBV20-1
d_gene: -
abundance: many
j_gene: TRBJ2-5
CDR3nt: TGCAGTGCAATCCCCCTCTCCAGGCTAGCCGGGGAGACCCAGTACTTC
CDR3aa: CSAIPLSRLAGETQYF

v_gene: TRBV29-1
d_gene: -
abundance: many
j_gene: TRBJ1-1
CDR3nt: TGCAGCGTTGTCCCGCCGAACACTGAAGCTTTCTTT
CDR3aa: CSVVPPNTEAFF

v_gene: TRBV19
d_gene: -
abundance: -
j_gene: TRBJ1-3
CDR3nt: TGTGCCAGTAGTATCCGGACCAGCTCTGGAAACACCATATATTTT
CDR3aa: CASSIRTSSGNTIYF

v_gene: TRBV11-2
d_gene: -
abundance: -
j_gene: TRBJ2-5
CDR3nt: TGTGCCAGCAGCCAACAGCCGCCGGGACGGACTGAACAAGAGACCCAGTACTTC
CDR3aa: CASSQQPPGRTEQETQYF

v_gene: TRBV5-5
d_gene: -
abundance: few
j_gene: TRBJ1-1
CDR3nt: TGTGCCAGCAGCTCCGGACCGTGGAACACTGAAGCTTTCTTT
CDR3aa: CASSSGPWNTEAFF